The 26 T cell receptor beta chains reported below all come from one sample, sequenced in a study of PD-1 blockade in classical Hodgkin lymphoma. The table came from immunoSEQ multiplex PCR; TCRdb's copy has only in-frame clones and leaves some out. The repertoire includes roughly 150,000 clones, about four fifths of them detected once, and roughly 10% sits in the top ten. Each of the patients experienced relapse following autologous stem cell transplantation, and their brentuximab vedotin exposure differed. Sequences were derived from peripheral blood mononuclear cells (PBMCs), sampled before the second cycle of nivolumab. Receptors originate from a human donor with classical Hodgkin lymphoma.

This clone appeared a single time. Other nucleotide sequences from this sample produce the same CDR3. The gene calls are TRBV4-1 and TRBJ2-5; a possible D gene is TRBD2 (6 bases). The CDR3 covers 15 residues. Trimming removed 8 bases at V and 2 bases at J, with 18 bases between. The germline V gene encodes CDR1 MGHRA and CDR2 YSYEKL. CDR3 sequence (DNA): TGCGCCAGCGCCCAAGTGGAGGGGCAACAAGAGACCCAGTACTTC. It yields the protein CASAQVEGQQETQYF.

CDR3 nucleotide sequence: TGTGCCAGCAAACAAGAGACCCAGTACTTC. It specifies CASKQETQYF. The J gene is TRBJ2-5, the V gene TRBV25-1; no reliable D call. Germline loops: CDR1 MGHDK, CDR2 SYGVNS. Deletions cut 7 bases from V and 2 bases from J, with 2 bases between. The CDR3 contains 10 residues.

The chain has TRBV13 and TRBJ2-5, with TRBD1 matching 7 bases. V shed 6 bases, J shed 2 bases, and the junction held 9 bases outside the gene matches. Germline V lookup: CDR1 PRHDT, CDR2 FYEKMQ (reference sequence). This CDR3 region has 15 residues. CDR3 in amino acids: CASSYGDRTQETQYF. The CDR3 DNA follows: TGTGCCAGCAGTTACGGGGACAGAACACAAGAGACCCAGTACTTC.

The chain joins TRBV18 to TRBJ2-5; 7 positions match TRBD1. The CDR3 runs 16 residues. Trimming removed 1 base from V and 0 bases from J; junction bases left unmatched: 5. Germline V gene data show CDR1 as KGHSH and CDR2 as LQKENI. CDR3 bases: TGTGCCAGCTCACCACAGGGGGCCTCGTACCAAGAGACCCAGTACTTC. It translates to CASSPQGASYQETQYF.

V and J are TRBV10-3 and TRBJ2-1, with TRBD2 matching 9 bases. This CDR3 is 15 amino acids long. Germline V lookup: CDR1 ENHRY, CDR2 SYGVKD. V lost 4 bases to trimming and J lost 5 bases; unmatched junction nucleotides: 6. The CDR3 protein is CAISVGSGGHNEQFF. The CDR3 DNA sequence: TGTGCCATCAGTGTGGGTAGCGGGGGTCACAATGAGCAGTTCTTC.

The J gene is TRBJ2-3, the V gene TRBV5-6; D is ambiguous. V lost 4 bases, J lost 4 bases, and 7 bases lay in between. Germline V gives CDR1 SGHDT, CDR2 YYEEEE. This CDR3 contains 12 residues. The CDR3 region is CASSPSPDTQYF. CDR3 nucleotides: TGTGCCAGCAGCCCTAGTCCAGATACGCAGTATTTT.

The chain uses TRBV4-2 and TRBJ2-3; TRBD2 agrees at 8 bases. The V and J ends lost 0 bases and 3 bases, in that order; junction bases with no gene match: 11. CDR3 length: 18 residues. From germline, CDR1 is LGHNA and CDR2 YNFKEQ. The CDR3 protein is CASSQEWTGGPRTDTQYF. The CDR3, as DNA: TGTGCCAGCAGCCAAGAGTGGACGGGGGGGCCCCGGACAGATACGCAGTATTTT.

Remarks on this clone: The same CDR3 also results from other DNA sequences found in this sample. In DNA form, the CDR3 reads TGTGCCAGCAGCCTACGTGGGACAGGTTCCTACGAGCAGTACTTC. As protein: CASSLRGTGSYEQYF. The rearrangement links TRBV7-8 to TRBJ2-7, with TRBD1 matching over 8 bases. The CDR3 consists of 15 residues. Trimming cost V 5 bases and J 1 base; bases outside gene matches: 7. Germline assignment: CDR1 SGHVS and CDR2 FQNEAQ. Filled out from reference TRBV7-8 and TRBJ2-7, the complete variable domain reads GAGVSQSPRYKVAKRGQDVALRCDPISGHVSLFWYQQALGQGPEFLTYFQNEAQLDKSGLPSDRFFAERPEGSVSTLKIQRTQQEDSAVYLCASSLRGTGSYEQYFGPGTRLTVT.

The CDR3 region is CASSYRIQAGGLEKLFF. In DNA form, the CDR3 reads TGTGCCAGCAGTTATAGAATTCAGGCGGGAGGATTAGAAAAACTGTTTTTT. V and J are TRBV5-6 and TRBJ1-4; D unclear. The CDR3 totals 17 residues. V gave up 5 bases and J gave up 8 bases, with 25 bases separating them. Germline V lookup: CDR1 SGHDT, CDR2 YYEEEE.

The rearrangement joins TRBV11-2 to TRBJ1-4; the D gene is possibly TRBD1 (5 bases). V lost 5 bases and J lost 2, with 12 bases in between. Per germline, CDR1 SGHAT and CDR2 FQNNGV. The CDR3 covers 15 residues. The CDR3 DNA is TGTGCCAGCAGCCGGGGGGGAAGCACTAATGAAAAACTGTTTTTT. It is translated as CASSRGGSTNEKLFF.

Here the CDR3 reads CASGRQGGPYEQYF. The CDR3 DNA follows: TGTGCCAGCGGACGCCAGGGGGGCCCCTACGAGCAGTACTTC. The rearrangement joins TRBV11-2 to TRBJ2-7; D is possibly TRBD1 (7 bases). This CDR3 is built from 14 residues. CDR1 is SGHAT and CDR2 is FQNNGV in the germline V gene. V was clipped by 8 bases and J by 2 bases, with 16 bases between them.

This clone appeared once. CDR3 sequence reads: CASSLYSGTDTIYF. The CDR3 DNA sequence: TGTGCCAGCAGTTTATATTCCGGGACAGACACCATATATTTT. The chain couples TRBV28 to TRBJ1-3; 7 bases map to TRBD1. In germline, CDR1 is MDHEN, CDR2 SYDVKM. The trim removed 1 base at V and 8 bases at J, leaving 5 bases unmatched. The CDR3 consists of 14 residues.

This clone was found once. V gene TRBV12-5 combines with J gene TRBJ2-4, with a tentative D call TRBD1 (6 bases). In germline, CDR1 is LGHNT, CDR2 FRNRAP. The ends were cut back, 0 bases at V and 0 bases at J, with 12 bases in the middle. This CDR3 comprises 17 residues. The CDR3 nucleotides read TGTGCTAGTGGTTTGGTACTGGACAGCTTAGCCAAAAACATTCAGTACTTC. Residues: CASGLVLDSLAKNIQYF.

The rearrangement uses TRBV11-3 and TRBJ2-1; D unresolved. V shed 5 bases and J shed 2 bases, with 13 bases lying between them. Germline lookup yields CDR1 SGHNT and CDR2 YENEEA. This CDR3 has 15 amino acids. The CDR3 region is CASSPRPQPYNEQFF. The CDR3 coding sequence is TGTGCCAGCAGCCCTCGGCCCCAACCCTACAATGAGCAGTTCTTC.

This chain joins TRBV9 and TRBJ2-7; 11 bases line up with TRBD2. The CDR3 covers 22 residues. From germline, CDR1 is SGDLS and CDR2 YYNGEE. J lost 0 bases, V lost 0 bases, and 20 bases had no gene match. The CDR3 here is CASSVGAPQAPPTSGSSYEQYF. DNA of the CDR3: TGTGCCAGCAGCGTAGGAGCCCCCCAAGCCCCCCCCACTAGCGGGAGCTCCTACGAGCAGTACTTC.

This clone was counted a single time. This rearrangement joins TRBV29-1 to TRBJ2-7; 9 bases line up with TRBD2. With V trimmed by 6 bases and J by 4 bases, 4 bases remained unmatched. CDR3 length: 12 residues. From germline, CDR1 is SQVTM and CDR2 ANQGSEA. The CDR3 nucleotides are TGCAGCGTCGGACTAGCGCCTTACGAGCAGTACTTC. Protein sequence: CSVGLAPYEQYF.

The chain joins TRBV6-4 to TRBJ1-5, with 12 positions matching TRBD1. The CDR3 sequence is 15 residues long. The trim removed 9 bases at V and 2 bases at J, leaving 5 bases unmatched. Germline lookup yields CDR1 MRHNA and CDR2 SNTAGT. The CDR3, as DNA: TGTGCCAGGCTGGGACAGGGGGCTTGCAATCAGCCCCAGCATTTT. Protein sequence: CARLGQGACNQPQHF.

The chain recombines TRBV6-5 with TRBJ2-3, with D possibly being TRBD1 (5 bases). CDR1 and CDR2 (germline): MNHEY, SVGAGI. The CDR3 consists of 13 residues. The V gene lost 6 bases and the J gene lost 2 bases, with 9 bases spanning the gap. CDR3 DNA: TGTGCCAGCAGCCCGACAGCCACAGATACGCAGTATTTT. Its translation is CASSPTATDTQYF.

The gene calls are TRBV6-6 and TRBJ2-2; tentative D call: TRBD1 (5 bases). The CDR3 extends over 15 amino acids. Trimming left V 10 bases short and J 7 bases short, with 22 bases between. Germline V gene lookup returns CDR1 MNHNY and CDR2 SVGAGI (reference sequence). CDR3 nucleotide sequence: TGTGCCAACTCACGGCAGGGCTTTCCAGACGGGGAGCTGTTTTTT. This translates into CANSRQGFPDGELFF.

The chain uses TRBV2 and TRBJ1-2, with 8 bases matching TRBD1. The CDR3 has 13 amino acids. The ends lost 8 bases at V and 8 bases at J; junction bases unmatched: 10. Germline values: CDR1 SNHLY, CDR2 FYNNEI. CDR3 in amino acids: CASGRETGEGYTF. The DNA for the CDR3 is TGTGCCAGCGGGAGGGAGACAGGGGAAGGCTACACCTTC.

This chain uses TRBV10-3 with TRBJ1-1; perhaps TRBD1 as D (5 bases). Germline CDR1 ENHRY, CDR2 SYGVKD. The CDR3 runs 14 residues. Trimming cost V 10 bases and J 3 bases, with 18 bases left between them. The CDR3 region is CATKGSPSDTEAFF. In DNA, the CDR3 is TGTGCCACCAAGGGGTCCCCTTCGGACACTGAAGCTTTCTTT.

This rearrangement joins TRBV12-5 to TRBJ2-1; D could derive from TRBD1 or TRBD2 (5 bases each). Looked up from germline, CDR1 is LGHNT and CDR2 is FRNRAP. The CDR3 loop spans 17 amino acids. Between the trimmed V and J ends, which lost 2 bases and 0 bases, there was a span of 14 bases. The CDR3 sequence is CASGLSREWYSYNEQFF. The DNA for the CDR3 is TGTGCTAGTGGTTTGAGCAGGGAGTGGTACTCCTACAATGAGCAGTTCTTC.

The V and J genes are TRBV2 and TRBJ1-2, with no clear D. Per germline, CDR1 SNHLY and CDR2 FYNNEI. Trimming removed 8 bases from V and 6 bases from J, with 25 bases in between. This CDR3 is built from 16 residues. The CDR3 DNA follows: TGTGCCAGCCCCCGAAGTGGTATTGCAGGTTTACATGGCTACACCTTC. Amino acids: CASPRSGIAGLHGYTF.

DNA for the CDR3: TGTGCCAGTAGTCTAAGTTTGCAGCCCCAGCATTTT. Translation gives CASSLSLQPQHF. This chain links TRBV19 with TRBJ1-5, with D unclear. Germline CDR1 and CDR2: LNHDA and SQIVND (reference sequence). The CDR3 contains 12 residues. Trimming cost V 5 bases and J 7 bases, with 9 bases left between them.

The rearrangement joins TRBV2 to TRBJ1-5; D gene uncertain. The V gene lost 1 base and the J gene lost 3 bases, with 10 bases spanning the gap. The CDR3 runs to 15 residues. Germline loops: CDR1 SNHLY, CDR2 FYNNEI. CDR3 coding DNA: TGTGCCAGCAGTGAAGGGGGATGGGCCAATCAGCCCCAGCATTTT. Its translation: CASSEGGWANQPQHF.

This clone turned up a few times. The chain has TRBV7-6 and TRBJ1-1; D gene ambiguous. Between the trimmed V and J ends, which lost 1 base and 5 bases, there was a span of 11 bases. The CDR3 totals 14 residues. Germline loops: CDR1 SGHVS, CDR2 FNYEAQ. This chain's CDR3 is CASSLGGAGTEAFF. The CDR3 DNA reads TGTGCCAGCAGCTTAGGTGGCGCGGGGACTGAAGCTTTCTTT.